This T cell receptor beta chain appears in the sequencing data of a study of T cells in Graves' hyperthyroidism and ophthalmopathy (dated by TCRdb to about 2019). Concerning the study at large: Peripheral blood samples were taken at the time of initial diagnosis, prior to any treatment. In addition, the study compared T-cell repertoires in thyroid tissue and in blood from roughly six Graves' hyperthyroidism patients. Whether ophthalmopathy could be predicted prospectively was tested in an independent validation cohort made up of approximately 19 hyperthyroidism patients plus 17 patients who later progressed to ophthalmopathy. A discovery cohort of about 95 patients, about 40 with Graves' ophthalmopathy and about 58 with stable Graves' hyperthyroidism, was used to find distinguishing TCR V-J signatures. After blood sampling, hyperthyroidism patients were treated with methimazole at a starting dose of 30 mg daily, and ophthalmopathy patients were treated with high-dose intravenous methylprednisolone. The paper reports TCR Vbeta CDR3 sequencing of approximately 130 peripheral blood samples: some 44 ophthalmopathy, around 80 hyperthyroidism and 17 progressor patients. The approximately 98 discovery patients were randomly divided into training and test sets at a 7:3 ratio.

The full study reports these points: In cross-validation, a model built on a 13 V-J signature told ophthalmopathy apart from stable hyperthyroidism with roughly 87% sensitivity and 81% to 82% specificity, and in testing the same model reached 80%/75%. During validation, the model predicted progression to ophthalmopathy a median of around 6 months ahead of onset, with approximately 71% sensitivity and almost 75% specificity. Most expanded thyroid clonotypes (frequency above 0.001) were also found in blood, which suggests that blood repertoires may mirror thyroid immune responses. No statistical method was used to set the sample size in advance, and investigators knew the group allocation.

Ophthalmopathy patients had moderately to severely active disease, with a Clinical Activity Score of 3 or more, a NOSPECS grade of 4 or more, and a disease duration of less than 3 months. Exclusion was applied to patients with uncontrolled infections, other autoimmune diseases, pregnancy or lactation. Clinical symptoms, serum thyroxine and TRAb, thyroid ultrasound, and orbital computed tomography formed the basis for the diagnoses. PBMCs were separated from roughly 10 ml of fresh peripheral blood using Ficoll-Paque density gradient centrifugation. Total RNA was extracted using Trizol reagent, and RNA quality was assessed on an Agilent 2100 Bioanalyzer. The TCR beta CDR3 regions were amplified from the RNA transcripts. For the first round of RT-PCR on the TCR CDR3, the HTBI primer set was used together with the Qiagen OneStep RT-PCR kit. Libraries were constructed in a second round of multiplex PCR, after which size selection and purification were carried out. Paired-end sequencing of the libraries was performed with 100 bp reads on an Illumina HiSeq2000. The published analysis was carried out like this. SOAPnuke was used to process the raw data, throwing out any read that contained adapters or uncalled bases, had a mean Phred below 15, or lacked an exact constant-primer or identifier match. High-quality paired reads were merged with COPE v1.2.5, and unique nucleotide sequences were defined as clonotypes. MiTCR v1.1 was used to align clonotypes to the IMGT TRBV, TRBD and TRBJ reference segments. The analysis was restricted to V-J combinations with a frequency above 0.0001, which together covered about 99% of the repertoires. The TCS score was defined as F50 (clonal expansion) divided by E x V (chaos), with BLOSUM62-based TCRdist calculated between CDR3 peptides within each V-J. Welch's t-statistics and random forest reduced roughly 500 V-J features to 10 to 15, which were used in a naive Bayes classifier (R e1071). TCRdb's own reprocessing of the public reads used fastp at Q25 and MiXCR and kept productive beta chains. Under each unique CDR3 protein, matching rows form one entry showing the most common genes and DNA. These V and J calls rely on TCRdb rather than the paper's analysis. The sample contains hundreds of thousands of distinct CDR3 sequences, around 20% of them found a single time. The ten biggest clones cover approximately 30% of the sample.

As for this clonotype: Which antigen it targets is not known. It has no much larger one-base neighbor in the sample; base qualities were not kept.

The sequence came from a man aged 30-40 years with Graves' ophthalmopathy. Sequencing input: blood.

The DNA sequence is given as TGTGCCAGCAGCTTGTCGCGGCGGGAGCAGTTCTTC. This yields the protein CASSLSRREQFF. The chain was built from TRBV11-2 and TRBJ2-1; the D gene is not confidently resolved. Its CDR3 holds 12 amino acids, cysteine through phenylalanine. Only CDR3 DNA is held: 36 bases, read in frame from base 1. According to the germline V gene, CDR1 reads SGHAT and CDR2 reads FQNNGV. V is reduced by 3 bases and J by 10 bases, leaving a spacing of 10 bases between them. The reference TRBV11-2 and TRBJ2-1 proteins fill in what lies around the CDR3, so the full variable domain reads EAGVAQSPRYKIIEKRQSVAFWCNPISGHATLYWYQQILGQGPKLLIQFQNNGVVDDSQLPKDRFSAERLKGVDSTLKIQPAKLEDSAVYLCASSLSRREQFFGPGTRLTVL.